This TCR beta chain was identified during a study of blood T cell repertoires in COVID-19. Study-level background: The United States, Italy and Spain were the sources of the acute and convalescent COVID-19 samples. PBMCs, B-cell-depleted T cells, or T cells provided the cDNA or gDNA that made up the material.

Authors' processing steps: Amplification with reference gene primers provided the estimates of nucleated cell counts. Measured with immunoSEQ multiplex PCR; TCRdb has only the in-frame clones, and not every one. That table supplies the V and J calls and clone size; D and trimming were determined from the DNA. The sample includes roughly 230,000 clones, roughly 89% seen only once; the top ten take about 2%. The CDR3 is made up of 17 amino acids. V dropped 3 bases and J dropped 0 bases, with 15 bases sitting between them. The germline V gene encodes CDR1 MNHEY and CDR2 SMNVEV (reference sequence). This TCR was recovered from a woman aged 60-75 years with COVID-19, enrolled during active disease. The sample comprised peripheral blood. The J gene is TRBJ1-5, the V gene TRBV27; possibly TRBD1 for D (5 bases). This CDR3 is CASSLDNGPNSNQPQHF. The CDR3 nucleotides are TGTGCCAGCAGTTTGGACAACGGGCCGAATAGCAATCAGCCCCAGCATTTT.